These 25 T cell receptor beta chains were all obtained from the same sample, sequenced in a study of blood T cell repertoires in COVID-19. Profiled with immunoSEQ multiplex PCR; TCRdb holds only in-frame clones, not every one. The repertoire holds 170,000 or so clones, with roughly 84% as singletons. Sequenced material: PBMCs or T cells enriched from blood (not recorded which). These receptor sequences come from a woman in her forties or fifties who had recovered from COVID-19.

The V and J genes are TRBV10-1 and TRBJ1-5; the match to TRBD1 covers 8 bases. This CDR3 has 15 amino acids. J lost 1 base, V lost 3 bases, and 2 bases had no gene match. Germline assignment: CDR1 WNHNN and CDR2 SYGVQD (reference sequence). The CDR3 here is CASSEGQGSNQPQHF. CDR3 nucleotide sequence: TGCGCCAGCAGTGAAGGACAGGGAAGCAATCAGCCCCAGCATTTT.

The rearrangement uses TRBV27 and TRBJ1-6; a possible D gene is TRBD1 (6 bases). V lost 7 bases and J 6 bases, leaving 13 bases between the germline ends. Germline assignment: CDR1 MNHEY and CDR2 SMNVEV (reference sequence). This CDR3 has 14 residues. The CDR3 loop is CASTRGQLNSPLHF. Here the CDR3 DNA reads TGTGCCAGCACCCGGGGACAACTTAATTCACCCCTCCACTTT.

This clone appeared once. This chain uses TRBV11-3 with TRBJ2-3; 9 nucleotides align to TRBD1. CDR1 SGHNT and CDR2 YENEEA come from the germline V gene. The CDR3 consists of 16 residues. The ends lost 6 bases at V and 3 bases at J; junction bases unmatched: 10. The CDR3 DNA is TGTGCCAGCAGTCCGGTCCGGACAGGGGTGACAGATACGCAGTATTTT. Residues: CASSPVRTGVTDTQYF.

This clone occurred a few times. The genes are TRBV6-5 and TRBJ2-2, with D perhaps TRBD2 (5 bases). The CDR3 loop spans 15 amino acids. CDR1 and CDR2 from the germline V gene are MNHEY and SVGAGI. The V end was cut by 6 bases, the J end by 0 bases, with 11 bases between. This chain's CDR3 is CASSSTGTNTGELFF. The DNA of the CDR3 is TGTGCCAGCAGCTCTACCGGGACGAACACCGGGGAGCTGTTTTTT.

The rearrangement joins TRBV18 to TRBJ2-1; 11 bases map to TRBD2. Germline trimming cut 7 bases from V and 2 bases from J; bases unmatched to any gene: 10. The CDR3 runs 17 residues. Germline V gene lookup returns CDR1 KGHSH and CDR2 LQKENI. CDR3 loop: CASYSLGTSGPYNEQFF. CDR3 DNA sequence: TGTGCCAGCTACTCCTTGGGGACTAGCGGTCCCTACAATGAGCAGTTCTTC. Full variable domain (rest looked up from reference TRBV18 and TRBJ2-1): NAGVMQNPRHLVRRRGQEARLRCSPMKGHSHVYWYRQLPEEGLKFMVYLQKENIIDESGMPKERFSAEFPKEGPSILRIQQVVRGDSAAYFCASYSLGTSGPYNEQFFGPGTRLTVL.

J is TRBJ2-2 and V is TRBV5-4; 8 positions match TRBD1. The CDR3 has 18 amino acids. After removal of 2 bases from V and 5 bases from J, the junction contained 14 bases not matched to a gene. The V gene's germline CDR1 is SGHNT and CDR2 YYREEE (reference sequence). CDR3 region: CASSFVGRGQGKTGELFF. The CDR3 DNA reads TGTGCCAGCAGCTTCGTTGGCCGCGGACAGGGAAAAACCGGGGAGCTGTTTTTT.

The V call is TRBV7-9, the J call TRBJ2-1, with 13 bases aligning to TRBD2. The CDR3 loop spans 18 amino acids. Germline V lookup: CDR1 SEHNR, CDR2 FQNEAQ (reference sequence). The junction had 12 bases not matched to a gene; V was cut back by 2 bases and J by 8 bases. DNA for the CDR3: TGTGCCAGCAGCTTACCCACTAGCGGGAGGGATTCACGGGATGAGCAGTTCTTC. As protein: CASSLPTSGRDSRDEQFF.

The V call is TRBV6-5, the J call TRBJ2-2; D gene ambiguous. Germline V gene data show CDR1 as MNHEY and CDR2 as SVGAGI. CDR3 length: 15 amino acids. Trimming took off 4 bases at V and 4 bases at J, with 13 bases between the two ends. The CDR3 sequence is CASSSTWSGTGELFF. In DNA form, the CDR3 reads TGTGCCAGCAGTTCAACCTGGTCAGGCACCGGGGAGCTGTTTTTT.

This CDR3 is CASSRRDSGNTIYF. The CDR3 DNA reads as TGTGCCAGTAGCCGGCGGGACTCTGGAAACACCATATATTTT. The gene calls are TRBV19 and TRBJ1-3; no clear D gene. Germline CDR1 and CDR2: LNHDA and SQIVND (reference sequence). The CDR3 spans 14 residues. Trimming took off 6 bases at V and 0 bases at J, with 9 bases between the two ends.

The chain combines TRBV5-1 with TRBJ1-1; possible D gene TRBD1, 5 bases. Germline V gene sequence: CDR1 SGHRS, CDR2 YFSETQ. Trimming took off 1 base at V and 6 bases at J, with 13 bases between the two ends. The CDR3 covers 14 residues. CDR3 in DNA: TGCGCCAGCAGCTTGAGGTTGCCGGGGGCTGAAGCTTTCTTT. Encoded protein: CASSLRLPGAEAFF.

The J gene is TRBJ2-7, the V gene TRBV4-3, with D possibly matching TRBD1 (6 bases). CDR3 length: 15 residues. Trimming removed 1 base at V and 2 bases at J, with 12 bases between. Germline assignment: CDR1 LGHNA and CDR2 YSLEER. The CDR3 nucleotides are TGCGCCAGCAGCCAAGCAGCAGGACAGACCTACGAGCAGTACTTC. It translates to CASSQAAGQTYEQYF.

The chain has TRBV12-3 or TRBV12-4 and TRBJ2-7; 9 bases fit TRBD1. J lost 2 bases, V lost 8 bases, and 4 bases had no gene match. The CDR3 totals 13 residues. CDR3 sequence: CASQGQGTYEQYF. The CDR3 DNA reads TGTGCCAGCCAGGGACAGGGAACCTACGAGCAGTACTTC.

The rearrangement links TRBV6-5 to TRBJ1-1, with D perhaps matching TRBD1 (6 bases). The length of the CDR3 is 14 residues. Germline V CDR1 and CDR2: MNHEY, SVGAGI. The V end was cut by 5 bases, the J end by 8 bases, with 18 bases between. In DNA, the CDR3 is TGTGCCAGCAGTCGGGACACCAAGAAGGGGGAAGCTTTCTTT. This codes for CASSRDTKKGEAFF.

V gene TRBV4-2 combines with J gene TRBJ2-7; D not certain. V was cut by 0 bases and J by 2 bases, with 8 bases left in between. This CDR3 is built from 14 residues. Germline V gene data show CDR1 as LGHNA and CDR2 as YNFKEQ. The chain's CDR3 is CASSQDALAYEQYF. As DNA, the CDR3 is TGTGCCAGCAGCCAAGATGCCCTAGCCTACGAGCAGTACTTC.

The genes are TRBV4-2 and TRBJ2-4; 10 bases fit TRBD1. CDR1 and CDR2 (germline): LGHNA, YNFKEQ. This CDR3 has 16 amino acids. V was pared by 3 bases and J by 4 bases, with 6 bases of the junction left unmatched. CDR3 residues: CASSQGTGAGKNIQYF. The DNA of the CDR3 is TGTGCCAGCAGCCAGGGGACAGGGGCCGGGAAAAACATTCAGTACTTC.

The chain carries TRBV2 and TRBJ2-1; tentatively, D is TRBD1 (6 bases). Germline V gene lookup returns CDR1 SNHLY and CDR2 FYNNEI. This CDR3 is built from 15 residues. Between the trimmed V and J ends, which lost 6 bases and 6 bases, there was a span of 18 bases. CDR3 sequence (DNA): TGTGCCAGCAGAAAGGACAGTCTAGGGGGCAATGAGCAGTTCTTC. Translating it yields CASRKDSLGGNEQFF. Complete variable domain (other parts from reference TRBV2 and TRBJ2-1): EPEVTQTPSHQVTQMGQEVILRCVPISNHLYFYWYRQILGQKVEFLVSFYNNEISEKSEIFDDQFSVERPDGSNFTLKIRSTKLEDSAMYFCASRKDSLGGNEQFFGPGTRLTVL.

V gene TRBV18 combines with J gene TRBJ1-4; a possible D gene is TRBD1 (6 bases). This CDR3 has 15 residues. With 2 bases removed from V and 4 bases from J, the gap between germline ends came to 11 bases. Germline assignment: CDR1 KGHSH and CDR2 LQKENI. The CDR3 sequence is CASSPTRGVNEKLFF. Written as DNA, the CDR3 is TGTGCCAGCTCACCAACCAGGGGCGTTAATGAAAAACTGTTTTTT.

This clone was seen once. The J gene is TRBJ2-1, the V gene TRBV14; TRBD2 matches 7 bases. V gave up 2 bases and J gave up 0 bases; unmatched junction bases: 4. Germline V lookup: CDR1 SGHDN, CDR2 FVKESK. The CDR3 is made up of 16 amino acids. In DNA form, the CDR3 reads TGTGCCAGCAGCCAACTAGCGGCCCGCTCCTACAATGAGCAGTTCTTC. Amino acid sequence: CASSQLAARSYNEQFF.

This chain connects TRBV11-1 to TRBJ2-1, with 8 bases aligning to TRBD2. V dropped 5 bases and J dropped 9; count of bases not matched to a gene: 6. Germline CDR1 is SGHAT and CDR2 is FQDESV (reference sequence). The CDR3 contains 13 residues. CDR3 sequence reads: CASSTRGAREQFF. In DNA form, the CDR3 reads TGTGCCAGCAGCACGCGGGGGGCCCGTGAGCAGTTCTTC.

This sequence joins TRBV5-4 and TRBJ2-2; 10 nucleotides line up with TRBD1. The CDR3 extends over 16 amino acids. Losses at the gene ends were 4 bases for V and 7 bases for J; bases not matched to a gene: 10. Germline-derived CDR1 and CDR2 are SGHNT and YYREEE (reference sequence). CDR3 bases: TGTGCCAGCAGCGACCGGGACAGGGGTGGCGGCGGGGAGCTGTTTTTT. Residues: CASSDRDRGGGGELFF.

The chain is built from TRBV9 and TRBJ2-7; tentative D call: TRBD2 (5 bases). The germline V gene encodes CDR1 SGDLS and CDR2 YYNGEE. There are 15 residues in the CDR3. Trimming took 1 base from V and 3 from J, leaving 14 bases between them. CDR3 sequence reads: CASSVSTREYYEQYF. Here the CDR3 DNA reads TGTGCCAGCAGCGTAAGTACGAGGGAGTACTACGAGCAGTACTTC.

This clone showed up many times. This chain links TRBV3-1 (or the pseudogene TRBV3-2) with TRBJ2-1, with 9 bases matching TRBD2. Germline V gene data show CDR1 as LGHDT and CDR2 as YNNKEL (reference sequence). V lost 0 bases and J lost 8; bases outside the gene matches: 8. The CDR3 has 16 residues. The chain's CDR3 is CASSQESGGREDEQFF. The CDR3 nucleotides read TGTGCCAGCAGCCAAGAATCGGGCGGGAGGGAGGATGAGCAGTTCTTC.

The chain is built from TRBV5-1 and TRBJ2-6, with 8 bases that match TRBD1. This CDR3 spans 16 amino acids. The V segment lost 0 bases and the J segment 2 bases; nucleotides outside the gene matches: 1. The germline CDR1 and CDR2 sequences are SGHRS and YFSETQ. This CDR3 reads CASSLGTGPGANVLTF. CDR3 bases: TGCGCCAGCAGCTTGGGGACAGGGCCTGGGGCCAACGTCCTGACTTTC.

The chain couples TRBV2 to TRBJ2-3; tentatively, D is TRBD2 (5 bases). Germline CDR1 and CDR2: SNHLY and FYNNEI. Trimming left V 6 bases short and J 7 bases short, with 20 bases between. The CDR3 runs 15 residues. The CDR3 region has the DNA TGTGCCAGCAGCCCACAGCGGCTAGATTTAAATACGCAGTATTTT. Its translation is CASSPQRLDLNTQYF.

The J gene is TRBJ1-6, the V gene TRBV5-4, with 9 bases lining up with TRBD1. CDR3 length equals 16 residues. Germline trimming cut 4 bases from V and 4 bases from J; bases unmatched to any gene: 6. Germline CDR1 SGHNT, CDR2 YYREEE (reference sequence). CDR3 nucleotides: TGTGCCAGCAGCGTGGGACAGGGTAGTTATAATTCACCCCTCCACTTT. Amino acid sequence: CASSVGQGSYNSPLHF.